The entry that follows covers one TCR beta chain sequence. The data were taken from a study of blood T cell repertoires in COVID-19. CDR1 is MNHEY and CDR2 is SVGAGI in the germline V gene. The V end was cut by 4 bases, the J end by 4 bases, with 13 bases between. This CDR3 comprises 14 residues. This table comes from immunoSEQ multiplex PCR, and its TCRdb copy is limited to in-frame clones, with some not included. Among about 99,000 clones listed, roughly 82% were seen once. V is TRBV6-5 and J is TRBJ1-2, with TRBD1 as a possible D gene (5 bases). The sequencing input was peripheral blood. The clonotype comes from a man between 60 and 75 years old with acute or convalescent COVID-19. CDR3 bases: TGTGCCAGCAGTTGGGACTCACTTAGCTATGGCTACACCTTC. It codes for CASSWDSLSYGYTF.